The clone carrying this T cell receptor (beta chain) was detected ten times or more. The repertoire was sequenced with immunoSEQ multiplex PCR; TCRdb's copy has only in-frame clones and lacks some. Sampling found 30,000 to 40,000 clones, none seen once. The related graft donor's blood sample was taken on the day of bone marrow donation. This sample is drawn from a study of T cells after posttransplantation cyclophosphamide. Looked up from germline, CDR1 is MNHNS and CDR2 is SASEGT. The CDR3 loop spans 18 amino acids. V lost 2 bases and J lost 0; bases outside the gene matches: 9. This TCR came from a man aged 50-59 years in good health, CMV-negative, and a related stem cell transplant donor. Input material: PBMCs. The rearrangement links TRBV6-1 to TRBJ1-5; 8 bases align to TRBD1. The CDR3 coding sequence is TGTGCCAGCAGTGAACATAACAGGGGGGGATATAGCAATCAGCCCCAGCATTTT. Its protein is CASSEHNRGGYSNQPQHF.